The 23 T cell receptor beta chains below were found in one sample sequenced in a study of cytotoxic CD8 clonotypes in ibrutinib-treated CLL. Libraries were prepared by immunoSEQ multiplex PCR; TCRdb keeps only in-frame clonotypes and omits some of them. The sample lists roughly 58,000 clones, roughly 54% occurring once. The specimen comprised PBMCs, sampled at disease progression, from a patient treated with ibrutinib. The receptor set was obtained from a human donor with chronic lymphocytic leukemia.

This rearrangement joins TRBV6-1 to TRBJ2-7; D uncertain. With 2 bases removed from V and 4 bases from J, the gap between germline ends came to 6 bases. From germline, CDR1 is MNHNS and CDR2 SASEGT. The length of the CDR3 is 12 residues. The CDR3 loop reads CASSEWSYEQYF. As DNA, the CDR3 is TGTGCCAGCAGTGAATGGTCATACGAGCAGTACTTC.

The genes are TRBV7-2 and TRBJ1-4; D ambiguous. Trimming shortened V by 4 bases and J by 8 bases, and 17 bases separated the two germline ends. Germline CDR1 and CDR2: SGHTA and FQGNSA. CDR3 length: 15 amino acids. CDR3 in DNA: TGTGCCAGCAGCTACAATTCGGGATTTGGGGAAAAACTGTTTTTT. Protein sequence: CASSYNSGFGEKLFF.

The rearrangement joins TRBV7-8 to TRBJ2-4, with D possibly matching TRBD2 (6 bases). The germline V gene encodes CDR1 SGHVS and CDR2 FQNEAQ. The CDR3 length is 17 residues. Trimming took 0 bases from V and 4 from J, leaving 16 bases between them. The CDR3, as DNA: TGTGCCAGCAGCTTAGCGCTTGGGCAGGGAGGTAAAAACATTCAGTACTTC. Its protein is CASSLALGQGGKNIQYF.

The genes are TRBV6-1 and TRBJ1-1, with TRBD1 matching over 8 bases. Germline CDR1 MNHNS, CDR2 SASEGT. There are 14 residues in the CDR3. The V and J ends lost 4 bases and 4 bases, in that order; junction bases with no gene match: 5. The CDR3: CASSGQQGGTEAFF. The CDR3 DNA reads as TGTGCCAGCAGTGGTCAACAGGGGGGCACTGAAGCTTTCTTT.

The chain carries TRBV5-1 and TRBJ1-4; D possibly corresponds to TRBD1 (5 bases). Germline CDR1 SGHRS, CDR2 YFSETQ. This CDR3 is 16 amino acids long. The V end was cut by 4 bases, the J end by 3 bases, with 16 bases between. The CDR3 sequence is CASSPGPEVPNEKLFF. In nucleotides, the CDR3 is TGCGCCAGCAGCCCGGGGCCCGAAGTACCTAATGAAAAACTGTTTTTT.

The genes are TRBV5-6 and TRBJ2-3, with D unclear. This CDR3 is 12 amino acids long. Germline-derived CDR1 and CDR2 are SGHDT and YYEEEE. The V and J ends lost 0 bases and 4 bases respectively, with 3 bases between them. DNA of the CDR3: TGTGCCAGCAGCTTGGGGTCAGATACGCAGTATTTT. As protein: CASSLGSDTQYF.

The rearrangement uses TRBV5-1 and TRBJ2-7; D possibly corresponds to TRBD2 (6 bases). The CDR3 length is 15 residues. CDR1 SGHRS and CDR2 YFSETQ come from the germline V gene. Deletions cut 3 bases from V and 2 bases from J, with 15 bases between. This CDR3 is CASSSGTGAAYEQYF. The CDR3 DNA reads TGCGCCAGCAGCTCGGGGACTGGGGCGGCCTACGAGCAGTACTTC.

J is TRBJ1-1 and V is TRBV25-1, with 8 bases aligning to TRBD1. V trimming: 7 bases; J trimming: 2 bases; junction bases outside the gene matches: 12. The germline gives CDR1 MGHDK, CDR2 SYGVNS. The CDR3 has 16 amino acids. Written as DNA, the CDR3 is TGTGCCAGCATGGACTACCCCGCAGGGGGCAACACTGAAGCTTTCTTT. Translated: CASMDYPAGGNTEAFF. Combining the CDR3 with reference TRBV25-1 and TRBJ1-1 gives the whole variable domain EADIYQTPRYLVIGTGKKITLECSQTMGHDKMYWYQQDPGMELHLIHYSYGVNSTEKGDLSSESTVSRIRTEHFPLTLESARPSHTSQYLCASMDYPAGGNTEAFFGQGTRLTVV.

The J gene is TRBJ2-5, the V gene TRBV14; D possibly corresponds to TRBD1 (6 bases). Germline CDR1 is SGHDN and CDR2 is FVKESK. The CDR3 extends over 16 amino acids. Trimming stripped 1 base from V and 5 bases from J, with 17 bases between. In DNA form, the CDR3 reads TGTGCCAGCAGCCAAGGCGGACTCACGAGGGGGGAGACCCAGTACTTC. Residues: CASSQGGLTRGETQYF.

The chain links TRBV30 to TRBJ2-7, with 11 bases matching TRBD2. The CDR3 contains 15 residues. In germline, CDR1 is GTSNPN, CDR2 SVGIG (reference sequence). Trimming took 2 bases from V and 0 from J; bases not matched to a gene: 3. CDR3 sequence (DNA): TGTGCCTGGAGTTGGACTAGCGGGCGCTCCTACGAGCAGTACTTC. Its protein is CAWSWTSGRSYEQYF.

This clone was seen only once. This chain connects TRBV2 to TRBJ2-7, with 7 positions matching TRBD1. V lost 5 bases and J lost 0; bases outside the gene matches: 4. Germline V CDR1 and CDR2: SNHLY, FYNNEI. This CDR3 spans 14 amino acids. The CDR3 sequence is CASSKDRLSYEQYF. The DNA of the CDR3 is TGTGCCAGCAGTAAGGACAGGCTCTCCTACGAGCAGTACTTC.

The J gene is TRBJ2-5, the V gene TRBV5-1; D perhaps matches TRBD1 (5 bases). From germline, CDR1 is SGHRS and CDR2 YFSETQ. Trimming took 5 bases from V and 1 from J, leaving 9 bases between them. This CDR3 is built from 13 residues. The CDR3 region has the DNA TGCGCCAGCAGGATTCAGGGCCAAGAGACCCAGTACTTC. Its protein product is CASRIQGQETQYF.

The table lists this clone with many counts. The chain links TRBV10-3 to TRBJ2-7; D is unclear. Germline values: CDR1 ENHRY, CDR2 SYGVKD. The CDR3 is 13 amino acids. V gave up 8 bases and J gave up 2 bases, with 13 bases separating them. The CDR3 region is CAIVNIGTYEQYF. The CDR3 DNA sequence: TGTGCCATCGTTAATATAGGGACCTACGAGCAGTACTTC.

The CDR3 region is CASSGTSGGYNEQFF. Written as DNA, the CDR3 is TGTGCCAGCAGCGGAACTAGCGGGGGTTACAATGAGCAGTTCTTC. The chain has TRBV9 and TRBJ2-1, with 11 bases identical to TRBD2. Germline loops: CDR1 SGDLS, CDR2 YYNGEE. The CDR3 has 15 amino acids. The V and J ends lost 3 bases and 4 bases, in that order; junction bases with no gene match: 3.

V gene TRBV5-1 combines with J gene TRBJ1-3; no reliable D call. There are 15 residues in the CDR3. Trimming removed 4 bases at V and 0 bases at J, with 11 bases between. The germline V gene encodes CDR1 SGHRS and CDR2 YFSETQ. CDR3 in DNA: TGCGCCAGCAGCCCTTCAGGATTCTCTGGAAACACCATATATTTT. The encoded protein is CASSPSGFSGNTIYF.

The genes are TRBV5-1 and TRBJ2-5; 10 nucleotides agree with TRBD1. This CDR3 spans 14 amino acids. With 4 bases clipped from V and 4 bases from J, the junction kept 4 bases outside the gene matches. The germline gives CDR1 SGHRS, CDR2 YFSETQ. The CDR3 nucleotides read TGCGCCAGCAGCCCGGGACAGGGGTTAGAGACCCAGTACTTC. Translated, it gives CASSPGQGLETQYF.

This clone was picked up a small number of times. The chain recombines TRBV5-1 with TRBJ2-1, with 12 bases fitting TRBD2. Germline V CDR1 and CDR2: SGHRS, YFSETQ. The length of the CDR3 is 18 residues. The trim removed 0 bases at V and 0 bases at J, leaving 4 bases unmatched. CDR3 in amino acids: CASSLVTSGGSSYNEQFF. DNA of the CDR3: TGCGCCAGCAGCTTGGTAACTAGCGGGGGGAGCTCCTACAATGAGCAGTTCTTC. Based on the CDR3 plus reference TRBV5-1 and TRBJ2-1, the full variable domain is KAGVTQTPRYLIKTRGQQVTLSCSPISGHRSVSWYQQTPGQGLQFLFEYFSETQRNKGNFPGRFSGRQFSNSRSEMNVSTLELGDSALYLCASSLVTSGGSSYNEQFFGPGTRLTVL.

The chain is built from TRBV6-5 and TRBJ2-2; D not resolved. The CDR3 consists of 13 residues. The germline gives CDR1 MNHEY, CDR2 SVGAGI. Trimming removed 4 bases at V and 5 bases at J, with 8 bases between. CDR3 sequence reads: CASSSLSTGELFF. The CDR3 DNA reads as TGTGCCAGCAGTTCACTTTCTACCGGGGAGCTGTTTTTT.

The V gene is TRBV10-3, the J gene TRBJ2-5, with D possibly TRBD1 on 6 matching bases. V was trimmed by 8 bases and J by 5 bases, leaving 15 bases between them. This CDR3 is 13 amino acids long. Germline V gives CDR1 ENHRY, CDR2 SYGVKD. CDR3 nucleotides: TGTGCCATCCAACAGGGCATCCCGGAGACCCAGTACTTC. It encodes CAIQQGIPETQYF.

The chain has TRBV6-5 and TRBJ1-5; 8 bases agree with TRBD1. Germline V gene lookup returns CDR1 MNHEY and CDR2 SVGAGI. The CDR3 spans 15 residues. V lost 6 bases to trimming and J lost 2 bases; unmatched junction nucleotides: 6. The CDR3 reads CASRGDRFGNQPQHF. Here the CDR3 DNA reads TGTGCCAGCAGGGGGGACAGGTTCGGCAATCAGCCCCAGCATTTT.

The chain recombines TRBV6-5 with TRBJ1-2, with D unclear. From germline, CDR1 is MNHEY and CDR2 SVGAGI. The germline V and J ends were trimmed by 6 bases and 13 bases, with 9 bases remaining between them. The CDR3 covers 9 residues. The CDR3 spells CASSPPATF. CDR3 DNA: TGTGCCAGCAGCCCGCCGGCCACCTTC.

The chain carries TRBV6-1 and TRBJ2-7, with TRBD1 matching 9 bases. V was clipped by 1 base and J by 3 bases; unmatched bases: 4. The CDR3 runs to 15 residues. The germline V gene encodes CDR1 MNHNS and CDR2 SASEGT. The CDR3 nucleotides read TGTGCCAGCAGTGAAGGACAGGGGGGGTACTACGAGCAGTACTTC. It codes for CASSEGQGGYYEQYF.

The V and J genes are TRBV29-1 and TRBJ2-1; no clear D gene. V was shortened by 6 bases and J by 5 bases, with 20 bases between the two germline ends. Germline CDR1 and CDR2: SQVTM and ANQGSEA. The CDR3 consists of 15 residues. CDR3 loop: CSVESPAINNNEQFF. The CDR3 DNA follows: TGCAGCGTCGAAAGCCCCGCCATCAATAACAATGAGCAGTTCTTC.